This T cell receptor beta chain is drawn from a study of T-cell memory formation after mild COVID-19. Broader study findings: Clones that contracted from day 15 to 85 were balanced CD4/CD8, while later expanders leaned CD4+. Day 37-peaking second-wave clones had unconfirmed SARS-CoV-2 specificity.

To note about this clonotype: Its cognate antigen is unknown.

TCRdb reprocessed the 5' RACE reads with MiXCR, giving one entry per CDR3 protein. Among a few hundred thousand distinct CDR3 sequences listed, roughly 8% were seen once. The CDR3 loop spans 16 amino acids. With 0 bases clipped from V and 9 bases from J, the junction kept 9 bases outside the gene matches. Germline CDR1 reads LGHNA; CDR2 reads YNFKEQ. The TCR comes from a young man who had mild COVID-19 (a few samples of this study predate the infection). Cell type and time point are not known. Sequencing was done on a sample of PBMCs or a T cell subset sorted from them (not recorded which). The J gene is TRBJ2-1, the V gene TRBV4-2; 9 bases agree with TRBD2. The CDR3 spells CASSQDRAGGLSEQFF. The DNA of the CDR3 is TGTGCCAGCAGCCAAGATAGGGCGGGGGGGCTGAGTGAGCAGTTCTTC.